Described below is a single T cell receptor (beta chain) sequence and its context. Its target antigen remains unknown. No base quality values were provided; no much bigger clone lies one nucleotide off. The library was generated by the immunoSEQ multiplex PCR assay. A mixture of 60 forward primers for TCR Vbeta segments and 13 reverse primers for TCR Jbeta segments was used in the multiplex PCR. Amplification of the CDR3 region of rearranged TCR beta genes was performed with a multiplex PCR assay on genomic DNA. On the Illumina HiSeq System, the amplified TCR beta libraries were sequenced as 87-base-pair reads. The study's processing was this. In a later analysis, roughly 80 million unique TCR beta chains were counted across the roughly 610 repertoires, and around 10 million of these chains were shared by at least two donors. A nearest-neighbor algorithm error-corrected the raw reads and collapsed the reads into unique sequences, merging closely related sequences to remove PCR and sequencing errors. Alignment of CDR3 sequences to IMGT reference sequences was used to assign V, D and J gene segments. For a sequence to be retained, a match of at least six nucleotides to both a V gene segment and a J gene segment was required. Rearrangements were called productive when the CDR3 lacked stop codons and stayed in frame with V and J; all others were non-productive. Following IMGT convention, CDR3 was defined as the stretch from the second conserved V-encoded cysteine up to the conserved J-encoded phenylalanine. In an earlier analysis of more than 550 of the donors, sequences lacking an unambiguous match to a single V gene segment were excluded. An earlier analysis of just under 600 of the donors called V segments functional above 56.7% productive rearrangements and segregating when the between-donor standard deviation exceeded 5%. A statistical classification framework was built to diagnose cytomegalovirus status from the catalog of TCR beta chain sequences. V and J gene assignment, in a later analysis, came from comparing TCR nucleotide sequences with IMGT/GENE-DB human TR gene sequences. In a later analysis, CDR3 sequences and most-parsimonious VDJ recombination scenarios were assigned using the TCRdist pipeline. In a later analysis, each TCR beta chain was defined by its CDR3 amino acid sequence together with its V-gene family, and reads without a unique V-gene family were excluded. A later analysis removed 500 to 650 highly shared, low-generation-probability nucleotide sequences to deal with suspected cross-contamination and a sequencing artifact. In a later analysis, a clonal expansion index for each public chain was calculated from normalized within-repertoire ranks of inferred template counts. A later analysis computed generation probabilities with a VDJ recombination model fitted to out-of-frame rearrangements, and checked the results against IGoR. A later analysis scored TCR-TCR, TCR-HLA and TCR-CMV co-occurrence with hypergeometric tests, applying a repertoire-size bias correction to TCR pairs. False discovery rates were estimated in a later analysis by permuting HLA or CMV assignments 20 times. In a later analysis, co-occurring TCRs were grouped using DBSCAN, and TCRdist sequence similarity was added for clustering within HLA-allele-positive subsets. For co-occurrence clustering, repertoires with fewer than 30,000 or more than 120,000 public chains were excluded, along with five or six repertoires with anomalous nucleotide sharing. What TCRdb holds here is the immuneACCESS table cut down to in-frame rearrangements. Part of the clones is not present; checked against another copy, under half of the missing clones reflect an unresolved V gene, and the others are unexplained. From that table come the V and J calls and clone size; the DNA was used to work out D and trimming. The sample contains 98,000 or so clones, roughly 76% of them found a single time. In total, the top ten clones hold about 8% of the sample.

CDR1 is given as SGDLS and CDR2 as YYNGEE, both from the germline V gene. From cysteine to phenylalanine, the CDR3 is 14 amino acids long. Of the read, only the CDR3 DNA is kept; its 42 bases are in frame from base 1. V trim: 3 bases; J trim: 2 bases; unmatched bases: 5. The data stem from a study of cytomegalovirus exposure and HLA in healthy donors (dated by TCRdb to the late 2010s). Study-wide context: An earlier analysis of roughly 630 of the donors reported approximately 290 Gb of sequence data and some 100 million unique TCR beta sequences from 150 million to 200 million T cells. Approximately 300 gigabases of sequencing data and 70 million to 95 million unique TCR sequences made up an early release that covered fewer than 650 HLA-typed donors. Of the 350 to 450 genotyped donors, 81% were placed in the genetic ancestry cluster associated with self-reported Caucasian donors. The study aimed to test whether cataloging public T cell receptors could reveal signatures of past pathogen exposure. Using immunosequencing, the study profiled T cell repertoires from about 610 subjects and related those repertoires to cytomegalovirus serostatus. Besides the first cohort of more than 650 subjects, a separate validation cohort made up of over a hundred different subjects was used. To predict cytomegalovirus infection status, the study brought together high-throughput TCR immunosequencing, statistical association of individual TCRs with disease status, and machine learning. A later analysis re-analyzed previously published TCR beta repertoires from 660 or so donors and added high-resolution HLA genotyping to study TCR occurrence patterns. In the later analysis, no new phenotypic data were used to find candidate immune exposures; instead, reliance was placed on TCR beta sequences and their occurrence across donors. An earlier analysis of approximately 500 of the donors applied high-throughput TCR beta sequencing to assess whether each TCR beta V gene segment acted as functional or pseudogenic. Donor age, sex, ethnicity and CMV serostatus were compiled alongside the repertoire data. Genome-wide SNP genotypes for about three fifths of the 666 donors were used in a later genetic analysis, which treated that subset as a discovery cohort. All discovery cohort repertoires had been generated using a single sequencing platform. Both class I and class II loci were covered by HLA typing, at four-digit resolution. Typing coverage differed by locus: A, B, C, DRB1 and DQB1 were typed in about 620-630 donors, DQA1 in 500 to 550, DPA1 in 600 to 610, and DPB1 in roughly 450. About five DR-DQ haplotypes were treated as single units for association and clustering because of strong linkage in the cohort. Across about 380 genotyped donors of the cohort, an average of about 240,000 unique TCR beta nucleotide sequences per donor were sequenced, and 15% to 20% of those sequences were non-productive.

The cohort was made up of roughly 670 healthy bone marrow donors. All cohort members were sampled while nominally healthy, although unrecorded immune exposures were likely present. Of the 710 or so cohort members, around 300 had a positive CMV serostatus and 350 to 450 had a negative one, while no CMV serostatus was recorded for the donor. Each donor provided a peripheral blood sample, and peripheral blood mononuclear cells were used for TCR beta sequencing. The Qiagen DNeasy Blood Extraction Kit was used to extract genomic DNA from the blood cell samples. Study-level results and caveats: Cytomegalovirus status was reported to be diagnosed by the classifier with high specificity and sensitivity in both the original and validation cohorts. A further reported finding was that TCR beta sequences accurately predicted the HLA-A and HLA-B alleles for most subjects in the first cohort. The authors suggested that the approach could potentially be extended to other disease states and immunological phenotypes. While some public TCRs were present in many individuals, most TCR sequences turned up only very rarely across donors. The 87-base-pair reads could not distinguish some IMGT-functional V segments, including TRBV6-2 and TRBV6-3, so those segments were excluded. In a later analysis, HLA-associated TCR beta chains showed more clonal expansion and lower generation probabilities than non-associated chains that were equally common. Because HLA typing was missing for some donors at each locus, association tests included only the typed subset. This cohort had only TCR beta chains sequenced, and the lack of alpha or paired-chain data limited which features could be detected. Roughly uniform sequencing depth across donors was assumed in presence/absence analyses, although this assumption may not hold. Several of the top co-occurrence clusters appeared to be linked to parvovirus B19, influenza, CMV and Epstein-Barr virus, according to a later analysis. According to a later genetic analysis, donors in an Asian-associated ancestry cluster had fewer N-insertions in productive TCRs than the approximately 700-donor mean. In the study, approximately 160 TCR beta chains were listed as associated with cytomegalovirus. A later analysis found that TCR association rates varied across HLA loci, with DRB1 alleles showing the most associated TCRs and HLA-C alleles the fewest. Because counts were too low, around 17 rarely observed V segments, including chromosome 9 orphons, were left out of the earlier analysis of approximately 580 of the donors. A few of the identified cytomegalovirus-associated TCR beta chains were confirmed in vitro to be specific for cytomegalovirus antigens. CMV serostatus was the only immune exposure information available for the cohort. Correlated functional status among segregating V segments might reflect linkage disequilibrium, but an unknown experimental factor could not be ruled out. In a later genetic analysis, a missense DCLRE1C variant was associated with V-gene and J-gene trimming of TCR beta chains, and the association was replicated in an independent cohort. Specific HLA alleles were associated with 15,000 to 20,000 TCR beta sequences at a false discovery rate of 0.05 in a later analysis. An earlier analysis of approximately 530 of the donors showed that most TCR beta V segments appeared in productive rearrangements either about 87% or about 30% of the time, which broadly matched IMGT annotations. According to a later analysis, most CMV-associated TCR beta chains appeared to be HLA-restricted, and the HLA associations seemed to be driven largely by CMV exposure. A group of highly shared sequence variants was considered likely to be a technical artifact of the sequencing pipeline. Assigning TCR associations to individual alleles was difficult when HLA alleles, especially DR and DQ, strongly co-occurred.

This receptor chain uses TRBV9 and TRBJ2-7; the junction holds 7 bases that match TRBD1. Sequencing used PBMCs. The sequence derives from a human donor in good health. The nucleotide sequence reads TGTGCCAGCAGCGCCTCGGGACAGCCCTACGAGCAGTACTTC. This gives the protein CASSASGQPYEQYF.